Following are 12 T cell receptor beta chains from one sample sequenced in a study of shared clonotypes between healthy human individuals. The protocol was immunoSEQ multiplex PCR, while the TCRdb copy is restricted to in-frame clones and leaves out a portion. The data show 330,000 or so clones, with less than 85% seen just once and about a tenth held by the top ten. The sequenced sample was memory CD4+ T cells sorted from blood. As to subset: CD45RA-negative fraction. The receptors come from a man aged 30-40 years in good health.

The chain's CDR3 is CAWSVRVGDTEAFF. The CDR3 nucleotides are TGTGCCTGGAGTGTACGAGTGGGTGACACTGAAGCTTTCTTT. The V call is TRBV30, the J call TRBJ1-1; D gene unclear. The V gene's germline CDR1 is GTSNPN and CDR2 SVGIG (reference sequence). V dropped 0 bases and J dropped 3 bases, with 11 bases sitting between them. The CDR3 is 14 amino acids.

This chain uses TRBV5-4 with TRBJ2-2; 9 positions match TRBD1. J lost 4 bases, V lost 5 bases, and 3 bases had no gene match. Per the germline V gene, CDR1 is SGHNT and CDR2 is YYREEE (reference sequence). The CDR3 runs 14 residues. The CDR3 sequence is CASRMDRGTGELFF. DNA for the CDR3: TGTGCCAGCAGGATGGACAGGGGCACCGGGGAGCTGTTTTTT. Using reference TRBV5-4 and TRBJ2-2 for the parts outside the CDR3, the full variable domain is ETGVTQSPTHLIKTRGQQVTLRCSSQSGHNTVSWYQQALGQGPQFIFQYYREEENGRGNFPPRFSGLQFPNYSSELNVNALELDDSALYLCASRMDRGTGELFFGEGSRLTVL.

The chain carries TRBV28 and TRBJ2-7; TRBD1 aligns across 7 bases. Losses at the gene ends were 6 bases for V and 2 bases for J; bases not matched to a gene: 4. Germline V gives CDR1 MDHEN, CDR2 SYDVKM. The CDR3 consists of 13 residues. CDR3 protein: CASRGQLPYEQYF. In DNA, the CDR3 is TGTGCCAGCAGGGGACAGCTCCCCTACGAGCAGTACTTC.

The chain uses TRBV18 and TRBJ2-7, with 11 bases matching TRBD1. The V and J ends lost 3 bases and 1 base, in that order; junction bases with no gene match: 5. There are 16 residues in the CDR3. The germline gives CDR1 KGHSH, CDR2 LQKENI. This chain's CDR3 is CASSPRTGGNSYEQYF. CDR3 nucleotide sequence: TGTGCCAGCTCACCCAGGACAGGGGGCAATTCCTACGAGCAGTACTTC.

The V gene is TRBV27, the J gene TRBJ2-1, with 9 positions matching TRBD2. CDR3 length: 18 amino acids. Germline values: CDR1 MNHEY, CDR2 SMNVEV (reference sequence). The V gene end was trimmed by 6 bases and the J gene end by 0 bases; junction bases not matched to a gene: 12. The CDR3 reads CASRVGYYSGSSYNEQFF. The CDR3 DNA sequence: TGTGCCAGCAGGGTTGGGTATTATAGCGGGAGCTCCTACAATGAGCAGTTCTTC.

This rearrangement joins TRBV9 to TRBJ2-7, with TRBD2 matching 8 bases. CDR3 size: 16 residues. Germline trimming cut 0 bases from V and 6 bases from J; bases unmatched to any gene: 11. Germline V lookup: CDR1 SGDLS, CDR2 YYNGEE. In nucleotides, the CDR3 is TGTGCCAGCAGCGTAGTGCCCAGGGTAGCGGGAACCGAGCAGTACTTC. Protein sequence: CASSVVPRVAGTEQYF.

The V and J genes are TRBV6-4 and TRBJ1-4; 9 bases fit TRBD1. With 6 bases clipped from V and 4 bases from J, the junction kept 9 bases outside the gene matches. CDR1 is MRHNA and CDR2 is SNTAGT in the germline V gene. The CDR3 runs 16 residues. In DNA, the CDR3 is TGTGCCAGCAGGGGACAGGGCCGAGCCATTAATGAAAAACTGTTTTTT. It encodes CASRGQGRAINEKLFF.

In the case of this clone: Other DNA sequences in the same sample also yield this CDR3. J is TRBJ1-2 and V is TRBV7-2; 8 bases align to TRBD1. Germline V CDR1 and CDR2: SGHTA, FQGNSA. CDR3 length: 13 amino acids. V lost 5 bases and J lost 3; bases outside the gene matches: 2. CDR3 bases: TGTGCCAGCAGCCCGGACAGGGACTATGGCTACACCTTC. It translates to CASSPDRDYGYTF.

This chain connects TRBV5-4 to TRBJ2-3, with TRBD2 identical over 7 bases. CDR1 is SGHNT and CDR2 is YYREEE in the germline V gene (reference sequence). The CDR3 spans 17 residues. The V gene end was trimmed by 0 bases and the J gene end by 2 bases; junction bases not matched to a gene: 9. The CDR3 bases are TGTGCCAGCAGCTTGGATTTGTCTAGCGGCCACACAGATACGCAGTATTTT. Its protein product is CASSLDLSSGHTDTQYF.

V and J are TRBV10-1 and TRBJ1-1; D gene unclear. The CDR3 contains 13 residues. From germline, CDR1 is WNHNN and CDR2 SYGVQD (reference sequence). Trimming shortened V by 7 bases and J by 0 bases, and 9 bases separated the two germline ends. CDR3 sequence (DNA): TGCGCCAGCACACGGGGTTTGAACACTGAAGCTTTCTTT. It translates to CASTRGLNTEAFF.

CDR3 amino acids: CASSEGKVTEAFF. The CDR3 DNA reads as TGTGCCAGCTCCGAGGGGAAGGTGACTGAAGCTTTCTTT. This chain joins TRBV18 and TRBJ1-1, with a weak D call TRBD1 (5 bases). Trimming left V 6 bases short and J 5 bases short, with 13 bases between. There are 13 residues in the CDR3. Looked up from germline, CDR1 is KGHSH and CDR2 is LQKENI.

The chain's CDR3 is CASSRTVGDTQYF. CDR3 nucleotide sequence: TGTGCCAGCAGCAGAACGGTGGGGGATACGCAGTATTTT. This rearrangement joins TRBV11-3 to TRBJ2-3; D not resolved. V shed 5 bases and J shed 6 bases, with 12 bases lying between them. The germline gives CDR1 SGHNT, CDR2 YENEEA. This CDR3 spans 13 amino acids.